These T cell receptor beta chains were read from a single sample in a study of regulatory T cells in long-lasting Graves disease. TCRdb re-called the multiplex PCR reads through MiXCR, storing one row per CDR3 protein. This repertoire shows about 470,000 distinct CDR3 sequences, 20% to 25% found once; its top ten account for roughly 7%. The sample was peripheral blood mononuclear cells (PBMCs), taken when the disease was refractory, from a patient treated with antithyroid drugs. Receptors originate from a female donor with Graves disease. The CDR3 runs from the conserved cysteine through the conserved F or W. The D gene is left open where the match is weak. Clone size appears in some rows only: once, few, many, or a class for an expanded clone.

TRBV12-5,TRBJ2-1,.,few,CASGLADLVNEQFF,TGTGCTAGTGGTTTGGCCGACTTAGTCAATGAGCAGTTCTTC
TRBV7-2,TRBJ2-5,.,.,CASSLIRGGETQYF,TGTGCCAGCAGCTTAATTAGGGGCGGGGAGACCCAGTACTTC
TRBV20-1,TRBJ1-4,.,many,CSASGEPATNEKLFF,TGCAGTGCTAGTGGTGAGCCCGCAACTAATGAAAAACTGTTTTTT
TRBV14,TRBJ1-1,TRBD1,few,CTSSQVSGQGDTEAFF,TGTACCAGCAGCCAAGTCTCGGGACAGGGTGACACTGAAGCTTTCTTT
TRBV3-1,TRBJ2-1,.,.,CASSQDEREQFF,TGTGCCAGCAGCCAAGACGAGCGTGAGCAGTTCTTC
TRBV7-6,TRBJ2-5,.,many,CASSLSDGGLQETQYF,TGTGCCAGCAGCTTAAGTGACGGTGGACTCCAAGAGACCCAGTACTTC
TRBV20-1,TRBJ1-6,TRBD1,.,CSARDQGQGGYSPLHF,TGCAGTGCTAGAGATCAGGGACAGGGGGGATATTCACCCCTCCACTTT
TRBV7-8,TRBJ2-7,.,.,CASSLVLDSIYEQYF,TGTGCCAGCAGCTTAGTGCTGGACAGCATATACGAGCAGTACTTC
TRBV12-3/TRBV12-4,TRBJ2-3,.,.,CASPPVVASSSSTDTQYF,TGTGCCAGCCCCCCGGTAGTGGCTAGCAGCTCTAGCACAGATACGCAGTATTTT
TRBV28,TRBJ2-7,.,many,CASSVPDSLGYEQYF,TGTGCCAGCAGCGTTCCGGACAGCCTCGGGTACGAGCAGTACTTC
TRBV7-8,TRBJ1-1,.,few,CASSLGWREGTEAFF,TGTGCCAGCAGCTTAGGGTGGCGGGAGGGCACTGAAGCTTTCTTT
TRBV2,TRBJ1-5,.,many,CASSEGQGAFSNQPQHF,TGTGCCAGCAGTGAAGGCCAAGGAGCTTTCAGCAATCAGCCCCAGCATTTT
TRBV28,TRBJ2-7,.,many,CASSPLEVDYEQYF,TGTGCCAGCAGTCCCCTTGAAGTGGACTACGAGCAGTACTTC
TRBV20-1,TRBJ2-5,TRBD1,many,CSGAGGQETQYF,TGCAGTGGCGCAGGGGGCCAAGAGACCCAGTACTTC
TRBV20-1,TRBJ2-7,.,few,CSARDFSIGDEQYF,TGCAGTGCTAGAGATTTTTCGATTGGGGACGAGCAGTACTTC
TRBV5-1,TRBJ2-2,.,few,CASSPGGGAWTGELFF,TGCGCCAGCAGCCCGGGTGGGGGCGCGTGGACCGGGGAGCTGTTTTTT
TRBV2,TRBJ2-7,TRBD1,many,CASSRQGAYEQYF,TGTGCCAGCAGCCGACAGGGAGCCTACGAGCAGTACTTC
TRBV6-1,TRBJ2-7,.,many,CASTDSYEQYF,TGTGCCAGCACGGACAGCTACGAGCAGTACTTC
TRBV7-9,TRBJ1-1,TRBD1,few,CASSPWTGHTEAFF,TGTGCCAGCAGCCCCTGGACAGGGCACACTGAAGCTTTCTTT
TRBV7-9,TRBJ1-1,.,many,CASSSFSLWKGSEAFF,TGTGCCAGCAGCTCCTTTAGCCTTTGGAAGGGGAGTGAAGCTTTCTTT
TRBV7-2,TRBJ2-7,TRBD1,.,CASSPGTGRIYEQYF,TGTGCCAGCAGCCCCGGGACAGGGAGGATCTACGAGCAGTACTTC
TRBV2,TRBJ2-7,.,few,CASSDFPGRTDEGEQYF,TGTGCCAGCAGTGACTTCCCCGGGCGGACAGACGAAGGCGAGCAGTACTTC
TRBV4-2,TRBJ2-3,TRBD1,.,CASSPGQGVTDTQYF,TGTGCCAGCAGCCCAGGACAGGGGGTCACAGATACGCAGTATTTT
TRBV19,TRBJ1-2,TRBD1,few,CASSRQGMHYGYTF,TGTGCCAGTAGCCGACAGGGGATGCACTATGGCTACACCTTC
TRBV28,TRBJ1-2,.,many,CASSLNRNRGQWKSVGYTF,TGTGCCAGCAGTCTAAACCGCAACCGAGGACAGTGGAAAAGTGTTGGCTACACCTTC
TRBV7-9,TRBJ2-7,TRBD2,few,CASSPPNPRLAGGAFGSYEQYF,TGTGCCAGCAGCCCACCTAACCCCCGACTAGCGGGAGGCGCCTTTGGCTCCTACGAGCAGTACTTC
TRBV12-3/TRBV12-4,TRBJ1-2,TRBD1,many,CASTRGQAGYTF,TGTGCCAGCACGAGGGGGCAGGCCGGCTACACCTTC
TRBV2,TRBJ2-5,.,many,CASLGGRETQYF,TGTGCCAGCCTGGGGGGCCGGGAGACCCAGTACTTC
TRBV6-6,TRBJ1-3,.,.,CASSLSRGPGNTIYF,TGTGCCAGCAGTTTATCCCGAGGGCCTGGAAACACCATATATTTT
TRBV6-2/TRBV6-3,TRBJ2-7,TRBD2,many,CASSYPREVPYEQYF,TGTGCCAGCAGTTACCCCCGGGAGGTCCCCTACGAGCAGTACTTC
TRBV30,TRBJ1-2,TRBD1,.,CAWSGTGAGYTF,TGTGCCTGGTCCGGGACAGGCGCTGGCTACACCTTC
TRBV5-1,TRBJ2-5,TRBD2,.,CASSGGRAQETQYF,TGCGCCAGTAGCGGGGGGCGAGCTCAAGAGACCCAGTACTTC
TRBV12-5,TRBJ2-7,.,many,CASGLGPQRGQYF,TGTGCTAGTGGTTTGGGACCTCAGAGGGGGCAGTACTTC
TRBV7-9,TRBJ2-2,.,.,CASSLGAGSGELFF,TGTGCCAGCAGCTTAGGTGCAGGGTCCGGGGAGCTGTTTTTT
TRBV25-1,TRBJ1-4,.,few,CASSIGRGEKLFF,TGTGCCAGCAGTATCGGGCGGGGTGAAAAACTGTTTTTT
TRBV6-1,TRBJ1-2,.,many,CASISTGGGIKGYTF,TGTGCCAGCATTTCGACGGGTGGGGGTATAAAGGGCTACACCTTC
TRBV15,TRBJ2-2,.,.,CATSREAIGTWGLFF,TGTGCCACCAGCAGAGAGGCGATCGGCACATGGGGGCTGTTTTTT
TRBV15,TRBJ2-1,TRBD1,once,CATSSRGQGFMGQFF,TGTGCCACCAGCTCCCGGGGACAGGGTTTTATGGGGCAGTTCTTC
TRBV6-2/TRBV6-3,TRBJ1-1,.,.,CASSYSGQGLVDRRLRGAFF,TGTGCCAGCAGTTACTCCGGGCAGGGCTTAGTCGACCGACGGCTTCGGGGAGCTTTCTTT
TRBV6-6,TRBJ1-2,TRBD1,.,CASSYSDRGRGYTF,TGTGCCAGCAGTTACTCGGACAGGGGTCGCGGCTACACCTTC
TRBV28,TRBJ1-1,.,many,CASGGETEAFF,TGTGCCAGCGGTGGGGAAACTGAAGCTTTCTTT
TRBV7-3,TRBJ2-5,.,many,CASSPGQTPQETQYF,TGTGCCAGCAGTCCCGGACAGACCCCTCAAGAGACCCAGTACTTC
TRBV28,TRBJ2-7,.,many,CASRAGTFSGSYEQYF,TGTGCCAGCAGGGCAGGGACTTTCTCTGGCTCCTACGAGCAGTACTTC
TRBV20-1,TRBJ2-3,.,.,CSARDVSSHTDTQYF,TGCAGTGCTAGAGATGTTTCGTCCCACACAGATACGCAGTATTTT